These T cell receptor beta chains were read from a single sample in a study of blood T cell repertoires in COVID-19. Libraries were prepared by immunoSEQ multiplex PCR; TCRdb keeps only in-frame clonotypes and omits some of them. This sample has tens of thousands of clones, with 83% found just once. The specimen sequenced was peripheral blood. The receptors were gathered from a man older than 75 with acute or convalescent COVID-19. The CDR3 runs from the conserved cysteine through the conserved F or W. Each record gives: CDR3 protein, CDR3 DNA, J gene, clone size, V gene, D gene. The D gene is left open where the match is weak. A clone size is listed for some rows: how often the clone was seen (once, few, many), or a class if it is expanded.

CDR3: CASSEEVGSDTQYF
DNA: TGTGCCAGCAGCGAGGAAGTGGGTTCAGATACGCAGTATTTT
J: TRBJ2-3
size: .
V: TRBV28
D: .

CDR3: CASRAGISNQPQHF
DNA: TGTGCCAGCAGAGCGGGGATTAGCAATCAGCCCCAGCATTTT
J: TRBJ1-5
size: once
V: TRBV2
D: .

CDR3: CASSLHRDGNSPLHF
DNA: TGTGCCAGCAGCTTACACAGGGACGGAAATTCACCCCTCCACTTT
J: TRBJ1-6
size: .
V: TRBV11-2
D: .

CDR3: CASSQDGQGRGQPQHF
DNA: TGTGCCAGCAGCCAAGATGGACAGGGAAGAGGTCAGCCCCAGCATTTT
J: TRBJ1-5
size: .
V: TRBV3-1/TRBV3-2
D: TRBD1

CDR3: CGTGTGIQGNTIYF
DNA: TGTGGAACTGGGACAGGGATCCAGGGAAACACCATATATTTT
J: TRBJ1-3
size: .
V: TRBV7-9
D: TRBD1

CDR3: CASSLQTGGSEKLFF
DNA: TGTGCCAGCAGCCTCCAGACAGGGGGCTCAGAAAAACTGTTTTTT
J: TRBJ1-4
size: .
V: TRBV7-9
D: TRBD1

CDR3: CASSPPRGWTDTQYF
DNA: TGTGCCAGCTCACCACCCCGGGGGTGGACAGATACGCAGTATTTT
J: TRBJ2-3
size: .
V: TRBV18
D: .

CDR3: CASSLVPSGRLYEQYF
DNA: TGTGCCAGCAGCTTAGTCCCTAGCGGGAGGCTCTACGAGCAGTACTTC
J: TRBJ2-7
size: .
V: TRBV7-2
D: TRBD2

CDR3: CASSRGGATEAFF
DNA: TGTGCCAGCAGCAGGGGTGGAGCCACTGAAGCTTTCTTT
J: TRBJ1-1
size: .
V: TRBV7-9
D: .

CDR3: CASRVQGAGNNEQFF
DNA: TGTGCCAGCAGAGTACAGGGGGCGGGGAACAATGAGCAGTTCTTC
J: TRBJ2-1
size: .
V: TRBV28
D: TRBD1

CDR3: CASSSNRDGYTF
DNA: TGTGCCAGCAGCAGCAACAGGGATGGCTACACCTTC
J: TRBJ1-2
size: .
V: TRBV7-2
D: .

CDR3: CASSAPGQGFGELFF
DNA: TGTGCCAGTAGTGCGCCGGGACAGGGGTTCGGGGAGCTGTTTTTT
J: TRBJ2-2
size: .
V: TRBV19
D: TRBD1

CDR3: CASSFWGQASSGANVLTF
DNA: TGTGCCAGCAGCTTTTGGGGACAGGCTAGCTCTGGGGCCAACGTCCTGACTTTC
J: TRBJ2-6
size: .
V: TRBV5-6
D: TRBD1

CDR3: CASSYSGRDNSPLHF
DNA: TGTGCCAGCAGTTACTCTGGGAGAGATAATTCACCCCTCCACTTT
J: TRBJ1-6
size: .
V: TRBV6-5
D: .

CDR3: CSVPDSGANVLTF
DNA: TGCAGCGTTCCAGATTCTGGGGCCAACGTCCTGACTTTC
J: TRBJ2-6
size: .
V: TRBV29-1
D: .

CDR3: CASSPILGGEQFF
DNA: TGTGCCAGCAGCCCTATACTTGGCGGGGAGCAGTTCTTC
J: TRBJ2-1
size: .
V: TRBV7-8
D: .

CDR3: CASSFWGGTDTQYF
DNA: TGTGCCAGCAGCTTCTGGGGGGGTACAGATACGCAGTATTTT
J: TRBJ2-3
size: .
V: TRBV5-8
D: TRBD2

CDR3: CASSVEGSQPQHF
DNA: TGTGCCAGCAGCGTAGAGGGGTCCCAGCCCCAGCATTTT
J: TRBJ1-5
size: .
V: TRBV9
D: .

CDR3: CASSQDEGTPLVKQFF
DNA: TGCGCCAGCAGCCAAGATGAGGGGACTCCTCTCGTTAAGCAGTTCTTC
J: TRBJ2-1
size: .
V: TRBV4-3
D: .

CDR3: CASSPTETRYSEAFF
DNA: TGCGCCAGCAGCCCTACAGAGACACGATACTCTGAAGCTTTCTTT
J: TRBJ1-1
size: once
V: TRBV4-3
D: .

CDR3: CASRTGTASYGYTF
DNA: TGTGCCAGCAGGACCGGGACAGCATCCTATGGCTACACCTTC
J: TRBJ1-2
size: .
V: TRBV27
D: TRBD1

CDR3: CASSGQGAGQPQHF
DNA: TGTGCCAGCTCTGGACAGGGGGCAGGACAGCCCCAGCATTTT
J: TRBJ1-5
size: .
V: TRBV18
D: TRBD1

CDR3: CASSRGDRKEQFF
DNA: TGTGCCAGCAGTCGGGGAGATCGCAAGGAGCAGTTCTTC
J: TRBJ2-1
size: .
V: TRBV28
D: .

CDR3: CASSRQGASGELFF
DNA: TGTGCCAGCAGCCGACAGGGGGCAAGCGGGGAGCTGTTTTTT
J: TRBJ2-2
size: .
V: TRBV3-1/TRBV3-2
D: TRBD1

CDR3: CASSPRQGPYNEQFF
DNA: TGTGCCAGCAGCCCCAGACAGGGTCCCTACAATGAGCAGTTCTTC
J: TRBJ2-1
size: once
V: TRBV7-2
D: TRBD1

CDR3: CAISELGQGSSYGYTF
DNA: TGTGCCATCAGTGAGTTAGGGCAGGGTTCCAGCTATGGCTACACCTTC
J: TRBJ1-2
size: .
V: TRBV10-3
D: .

CDR3: CASSTAGFHEQYF
DNA: TGTGCCAGCAGTACGGCGGGTTTCCACGAGCAGTACTTC
J: TRBJ2-7
size: once
V: TRBV28
D: .

CDR3: CASSLGGLADEQFF
DNA: TGTGCCAGCAGTTTGGGGGGCCTAGCGGATGAGCAGTTCTTC
J: TRBJ2-1
size: .
V: TRBV5-5
D: .

CDR3: CASSPTGTASPLHF
DNA: TGTGCCAGCAGTCCCACCGGGACAGCTTCACCCCTCCACTTT
J: TRBJ1-6
size: .
V: TRBV28
D: TRBD1

CDR3: CASSQERGSYGYTF
DNA: TGTGCCAGCAGCCAAGAACGGGGGTCCTACGGCTACACCTTC
J: TRBJ1-2
size: .
V: TRBV3-1/TRBV3-2
D: .

CDR3: CASSSSRGGSTDTQYF
DNA: TGTGCCAGCAGCTCCTCCCGGGGGGGAAGCACAGATACGCAGTATTTT
J: TRBJ2-3
size: .
V: TRBV7-3
D: TRBD2

CDR3: CASSLWEASYNEQFF
DNA: TGTGCCAGCAGTTTGTGGGAGGCCTCCTACAATGAGCAGTTCTTC
J: TRBJ2-1
size: few
V: TRBV28
D: .

CDR3: CASSPPPAGAPREQYF
DNA: TGTGCCAGCAGCCCACCTCCCGCGGGAGCCCCTCGCGAGCAGTACTTC
J: TRBJ2-7
size: .
V: TRBV7-2
D: TRBD2

CDR3: CASSPTGGNTIYF
DNA: TGTGCCAGCAGTCCGACAGGGGGAAACACCATATATTTT
J: TRBJ1-3
size: .
V: TRBV27
D: TRBD1

CDR3: CASTAGPGQSNQPQHF
DNA: TGTGCCAGTACCGCCGGCCCTGGACAGTCTAATCAGCCCCAGCATTTT
J: TRBJ1-5
size: .
V: TRBV19
D: .

CDR3: CASSSGLAGAPGQETQYF
DNA: TGTGCCAGCAGCTCTGGACTAGCGGGGGCCCCGGGTCAAGAGACCCAGTACTTC
J: TRBJ2-5
size: .
V: TRBV11-3
D: TRBD2

CDR3: CASRTGSMNTEAFF
DNA: TGTGCCAGCAGGACAGGGTCCATGAACACTGAAGCTTTCTTT
J: TRBJ1-1
size: .
V: TRBV28
D: TRBD1

CDR3: CASSDGQGRTDTQYF
DNA: TGCGCCAGCAGCGACGGACAGGGTCGCACAGATACGCAGTATTTT
J: TRBJ2-3
size: .
V: TRBV5-1
D: TRBD1

CDR3: CASSLAQGLNTEAFF
DNA: TGTGCCAGCAGCTTAGCGCAGGGATTGAACACTGAAGCTTTCTTT
J: TRBJ1-1
size: .
V: TRBV7-8
D: .

CDR3: CASSLLGEDYGYTF
DNA: TGTGCCAGTAGTCTTTTAGGTGAGGACTATGGCTACACCTTC
J: TRBJ1-2
size: .
V: TRBV19
D: .

CDR3: CASRDRGRNTEAFF
DNA: TGTGCCAGCAGGGACAGGGGAAGAAACACTGAAGCTTTCTTT
J: TRBJ1-1
size: few
V: TRBV6-5
D: TRBD1

CDR3: CASSLVGGRTPFSTDTQYF
DNA: TGTGCCAGCAGCTTAGTTGGGGGCCGGACTCCCTTTAGCACAGATACGCAGTATTTT
J: TRBJ2-3
size: .
V: TRBV7-2
D: .